The clone carrying this T cell receptor beta chain was seen a handful of times. Antigen unknown. The data were obtained in a study of T cell responses to AZD1222 COVID-19 vaccine. At the level of the study: Second-dose recipients at about 4 or about 12 weeks were treated as one pooled group. Points from the study as a whole: Donors were largely white British and mainly female; clonal diversity was possibly underestimated.

CDR3 size: 14 residues. The V gene lost 2 bases and the J gene lost 4 bases, with 9 bases spanning the gap. Germline lookup yields CDR1 KGHSH and CDR2 LQKENI. Sequencing used immunoSEQ multiplex PCR; TCRdb keeps in-frame clones, though not all of them. The sample has roughly 120,000 clones, roughly 87% seen once. Specimen: peripheral blood, collected on day 0 of AZD1222 vaccination. The V and J genes are TRBV18 and TRBJ1-3, with no clear D. The origin of this receptor is an adult in good health. The CDR3 protein is CASSPKKPGNTIYF. The CDR3 nucleotides read TGTGCCAGCTCACCAAAAAAGCCAGGAAACACCATATATTTT.